The rows below give T cell receptor beta chains drawn from one sample of a study of cytomegalovirus exposure and HLA in healthy donors. Sequencing used immunoSEQ multiplex PCR; TCRdb keeps in-frame clones, though not all of them. The sample has 180,000 or so clones, 9.5% seen once; the top ten hold 1% to 1.5%. Material for sequencing was PBMCs. The receptor source for this set is a woman aged 30 to 39 in good health and CMV-seropositive. Both conserved end residues are part of each CDR3. The D gene is left open where the match is weak. Expanded clones are given a class, and other clones once, few, many or no size at all.

DNA: TGTGCCAGTAGTATAGCCGGGAACTATGGCTACACCTTC; CDR3: CASSIAGNYGYTF; J: TRBJ1-2; V: TRBV19; D: NA; size: few
DNA: TGTGCCTGGAAGGGGGTGGGGGGGTTCCTCCCCCGCGCCGAGACCCAGTACTTC; CDR3: CAWKGVGGFLPRAETQYF; J: TRBJ2-5; V: TRBV30; D: NA; size: few
DNA: TGTGCCGTGGGACAGCCCAGGGGTGGCTACACCTTC; CDR3: CAVGQPRGGYTF; J: TRBJ1-2; V: TRBV15; D: TRBD1; size: few
DNA: TGCGCCAGCAGCCCCAGGGGACTTAAAGCGGGAGGATGGGAGACCCAGTACTTC; CDR3: CASSPRGLKAGGWETQYF; J: TRBJ2-5; V: TRBV5-1; D: TRBD2; size: few
DNA: TGTGCCATCGATGCCGGGACAGGAAGCACAGATACGCAGTATTTT; CDR3: CAIDAGTGSTDTQYF; J: TRBJ2-3; V: TRBV10-3; D: TRBD1; size: few
DNA: TGCGCCAGCAGCTTAGGCGGGAGGTTATACGAGCAGTTCTTC; CDR3: CASSLGGRLYEQFF; J: TRBJ2-1; V: TRBV5-1; D: TRBD2; size: few
DNA: TGTGCCAGCAGTCCCCCCGACAGGGTCTATGGCTACACCTTC; CDR3: CASSPPDRVYGYTF; J: TRBJ1-2; V: TRBV6-6; D: TRBD1; size: NA
DNA: TGTGCCAGCAGCCCTCCGGGACAGAGCTCCTACGAGCAGTACTTC; CDR3: CASSPPGQSSYEQYF; J: TRBJ2-7; V: TRBV5-4; D: TRBD1; size: few
DNA: TGCAGCGTTGTCGGGGGAGCGAACACCGGGGAGCTGTTTTTT; CDR3: CSVVGGANTGELFF; J: TRBJ2-2; V: TRBV29-1; D: NA; size: NA
DNA: TGTGCCACCCGTAAGCTCTACGAGCAGTACTTC; CDR3: CATRKLYEQYF; J: TRBJ2-7; V: TRBV10-3; D: NA; size: few
DNA: TGTGCCAGCACCAGAAGGCCAGGGGCTGGTGGCTACACCTTC; CDR3: CASTRRPGAGGYTF; J: TRBJ1-2; V: TRBV6-1; D: NA; size: few
DNA: TGTGCCAGCACCGAGCTGACCAGGGGCAATCAGCCCCAGCATTTT; CDR3: CASTELTRGNQPQHF; J: TRBJ1-5; V: TRBV6-1; D: NA; size: few
DNA: TGTGCCAGCAGTGTGCGGGGAACCGGGGAGCTGTTTTTT; CDR3: CASSVRGTGELFF; J: TRBJ2-2; V: TRBV2; D: NA; size: NA
DNA: TGTGCCAGCAGCACGCAGGGGGCGTTTTATGGCTACACCTTC; CDR3: CASSTQGAFYGYTF; J: TRBJ1-2; V: TRBV7-9; D: TRBD1; size: NA
DNA: TGTGCCAGCAGAACAGGGGCCAACTACGAGCAGTACTTC; CDR3: CASRTGANYEQYF; J: TRBJ2-7; V: TRBV7-9; D: TRBD1; size: few
DNA: TGCGCCAGCAGCTTGCGAACAGCGGGGATTATATGGGATACGCAGTATTTT; CDR3: CASSLRTAGIIWDTQYF; J: TRBJ2-3; V: TRBV5-1; D: TRBD2; size: few
DNA: TGTGCCAGCAGCGTAGCGGGACAGGGGGCCTATGAGCAGTTCTTC; CDR3: CASSVAGQGAYEQFF; J: TRBJ2-1; V: TRBV9; D: TRBD1; size: NA
DNA: TGTGCCACCGGGCCGGGGAGCTCCTACGAGCAGTACTTC; CDR3: CATGPGSSYEQYF; J: TRBJ2-7; V: TRBV19; D: NA; size: few
DNA: TGTGCCAGCAGCCCCAGGGACACCCGAGGTCAGGCTTTCTTT; CDR3: CASSPRDTRGQAFF; J: TRBJ1-1; V: TRBV4-2; D: NA; size: few
DNA: TGTGCCAGCAGGGGGACAGGGGGAGCCACCTATGGCTACACCTTC; CDR3: CASRGTGGATYGYTF; J: TRBJ1-2; V: TRBV2; D: TRBD1; size: NA
DNA: TGTGCCAGCCGCCTGACCCTCAGGGGAGTGGGCGGCAATCAGCCCCAGCATTTT; CDR3: CASRLTLRGVGGNQPQHF; J: TRBJ1-5; V: TRBV2; D: NA; size: NA
DNA: TGTGCCAGCAGCCCTGGCGGATACAAAAACATTCAGTACTTC; CDR3: CASSPGGYKNIQYF; J: TRBJ2-4; V: TRBV6-1; D: NA; size: few
DNA: TGTGCCAGCAACCGCGGGAGGGGTTTGTTCAATGAGCAGTTCTTC; CDR3: CASNRGRGLFNEQFF; J: TRBJ2-1; V: TRBV27; D: TRBD2; size: NA
DNA: TGTGCCAGCAGCTTAACCGCCTACGAGCAGTACTTC; CDR3: CASSLTAYEQYF; J: TRBJ2-7; V: TRBV7-9; D: NA; size: NA
DNA: TGCGCCAGCAGCAAAGCTCAGGGCGGACACGAGCAGTACTTC; CDR3: CASSKAQGGHEQYF; J: TRBJ2-7; V: TRBV4-1; D: NA; size: NA
DNA: TGTGCCAGCAGCCCGGGACAGGGGTCCTACGAGCAGTACTTC; CDR3: CASSPGQGSYEQYF; J: TRBJ2-7; V: TRBV11-2; D: TRBD1; size: NA
DNA: TGCGCCAGCAGCTCTTCCGACAGGGATGGAGATGGCTACACCTTC; CDR3: CASSSSDRDGDGYTF; J: TRBJ1-2; V: TRBV5-1; D: TRBD1; size: few
DNA: TGTGCCAGCAGCTTAGATGGGGGACAGGTCGTCTACGAGCAGTACTTC; CDR3: CASSLDGGQVVYEQYF; J: TRBJ2-7; V: TRBV11-2; D: TRBD1; size: NA
DNA: TGTGCCAGCAGCATACAGGGTTTAGGCTACACCTTC; CDR3: CASSIQGLGYTF; J: TRBJ1-2; V: TRBV9; D: NA; size: NA
DNA: TGTGCCAGCAGCCCCTCCGGGACTAGGAGGACAGATACGCAGTATTTT; CDR3: CASSPSGTRRTDTQYF; J: TRBJ2-3; V: TRBV7-2; D: TRBD2; size: few
DNA: TGTGCCAGCAGTCCCCGGGGGAGGAATTCACCCCTCCACTTT; CDR3: CASSPRGRNSPLHF; J: TRBJ1-6; V: TRBV6-5; D: NA; size: NA
DNA: TGTGCCTGGAGTGCCCGACTAGCGTCCAATGAGCAGTTCTTC; CDR3: CAWSARLASNEQFF; J: TRBJ2-1; V: TRBV30; D: TRBD2; size: many
DNA: TGCTCCGGCGCGACTAGCGGGAGTCCCGAGCAGTACTTC; CDR3: CSGATSGSPEQYF; J: TRBJ2-7; V: TRBV30; D: TRBD2; size: NA
DNA: TGTGCCAGCAGCAAGACAGACAATGAGCAGTTCTTC; CDR3: CASSKTDNEQFF; J: TRBJ2-1; V: TRBV5-4; D: NA; size: NA
DNA: TGCAGCGTCCTCACCTTGACAGGGATGCATGGCTACACCTTC; CDR3: CSVLTLTGMHGYTF; J: TRBJ1-2; V: TRBV29-1; D: TRBD1; size: few
DNA: TGTGCCAGCAGCTTAAATGGGTGGGGAGAAGGGCAAGAGACCCAGTACTTC; CDR3: CASSLNGWGEGQETQYF; J: TRBJ2-5; V: TRBV7-7; D: NA; size: once
DNA: TGTGCCAGCAGCTACCCGACTCGGCTCTCCTACGAGCAGTACTTC; CDR3: CASSYPTRLSYEQYF; J: TRBJ2-7; V: TRBV6-6; D: NA; size: few
DNA: TGTGCCAGCAGCTTAAGGAAGGCGGGAGGTCTGGATACGCAGTATTTT; CDR3: CASSLRKAGGLDTQYF; J: TRBJ2-3; V: TRBV7-3; D: TRBD2; size: NA
DNA: TGTGCCAGCAGAGGGACAGGGGGCGCGGCCCAGGAGGGCTACACCTTC; CDR3: CASRGTGGAAQEGYTF; J: TRBJ1-2; V: TRBV28; D: TRBD1; size: few
DNA: TGTGCCAGCAGTTTAAGACAGCCGAACACTGAAGCTTTCTTT; CDR3: CASSLRQPNTEAFF; J: TRBJ1-1; V: TRBV6-6; D: NA; size: NA
DNA: TGTGCCAGCAGCCGACCCGGGGTCAGCACCGGGGAGCTGTTTTTT; CDR3: CASSRPGVSTGELFF; J: TRBJ2-2; V: TRBV7-3; D: NA; size: NA
DNA: TGTGCCAGCAGCGAAGGCGGCTCCTACGAGCAGTACTTC; CDR3: CASSEGGSYEQYF; J: TRBJ2-7; V: TRBV7-9; D: NA; size: NA